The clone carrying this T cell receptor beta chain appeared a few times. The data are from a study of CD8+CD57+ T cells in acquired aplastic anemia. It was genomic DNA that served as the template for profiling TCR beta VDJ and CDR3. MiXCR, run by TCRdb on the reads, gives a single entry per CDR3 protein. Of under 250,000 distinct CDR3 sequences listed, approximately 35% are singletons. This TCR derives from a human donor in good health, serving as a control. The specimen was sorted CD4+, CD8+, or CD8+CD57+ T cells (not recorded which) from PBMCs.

In nucleotides, the CDR3 is TGTGCCAGCAGCTTAAGGCAGGGGGGAAGAGGCTACACCTTC. It specifies CASSLRQGGRGYTF. V usage is TRBV7-9 and J usage is TRBJ1-2, with 7 bases fitting TRBD1. Germline trimming cut 2 bases from V and 8 bases from J; bases unmatched to any gene: 8. CDR1 and CDR2 from the germline V gene are SEHNR and FQNEAQ (reference sequence). The CDR3 covers 14 residues.